This T cell receptor (beta chain) was identified in a study of tumor T cells in aggressive B-cell lymphoma. Trimming stripped 10 bases from V and 3 bases from J, with 16 bases between. There are 14 residues in the CDR3. The V gene's germline CDR1 is ENHRY and CDR2 SYGVKD. Libraries were prepared by immunoSEQ multiplex PCR; TCRdb keeps only in-frame clonotypes and omits some of them. The data show fewer than 3,000 clones, roughly 95% seen once. Sequencing input: tumor tissue. This sequence was found in an adult with diffuse large B cell lymphoma. This chain joins TRBV10-3 and TRBJ1-5; the D is unclear. This CDR3 is CATQTHSYNQPQHF. The CDR3 nucleotides read TGTGCCACCCAAACTCACAGTTACAATCAGCCCCAGCATTTT.